These T cell receptor beta chains were read from a single sample in a study of Graves' ophthalmopathy and Graves' hyperthyroidism. TCRdb used MiXCR to reprocess the multiplex PCR reads, holding one entry per CDR3 protein. The sample lists around 1,200,000 distinct CDR3 sequences; less than 45% were seen once. Sequenced material: peripheral blood or thyroid tissue (not recorded which). These receptors originate from an adult man with Graves' hyperthyroidism. Both conserved end residues are part of each CDR3. The order of the fields is V gene, J gene, CDR3 length, CDR3 protein.

v_gene: TRBV12-3/TRBV12-4
j_gene: TRBJ2-5
len: 16
CDR3aa: CASSLVGGAGNQPQYF

v_gene: TRBV15
j_gene: TRBJ1-2
len: 13
CDR3aa: CATSRGRTDGNTF

v_gene: TRBV29-1
j_gene: TRBJ1-2
len: 13
CDR3aa: CSVEVQQNYGYTF

v_gene: TRBV9
j_gene: TRBJ2-2
len: 17
CDR3aa: CASSVVVGEPNTGELFF

v_gene: TRBV5-6
j_gene: TRBJ2-7
len: 13
CDR3aa: CASRFTGPDEQYF

v_gene: TRBV6-5
j_gene: TRBJ1-5
len: 13
CDR3aa: CASSYMGGSPQHF

v_gene: TRBV7-9
j_gene: TRBJ2-6
len: 21
CDR3aa: CASSLSRGTEGLSSGANVLTF

v_gene: TRBV6-2/TRBV6-3
j_gene: TRBJ1-1
len: 16
CDR3aa: CATSYPGGAMNAEAFF

v_gene: TRBV7-9
j_gene: TRBJ1-6
len: 15
CDR3aa: CASSLYGTFGSPLHF

v_gene: TRBV7-2
j_gene: TRBJ1-2
len: 15
CDR3aa: CASSLVVWRGYGYTF

v_gene: TRBV10-2
j_gene: TRBJ1-2
len: 13
CDR3aa: CASGRYLSYGYTF

v_gene: TRBV28
j_gene: TRBJ2-7
len: 16
CDR3aa: CASSLWRTGENYEQYF

v_gene: TRBV6-5
j_gene: TRBJ2-7
len: 15
CDR3aa: CASSYSRTGPYEQYF

v_gene: TRBV20-1
j_gene: TRBJ2-7
len: 14
CDR3aa: CSARDGDRGYEQYF

v_gene: TRBV10-3
j_gene: TRBJ1-2
len: 14
CDR3aa: CAISADRDGYGYTF

v_gene: TRBV7-2
j_gene: TRBJ2-5
len: 12
CDR3aa: CASGTYQETQYF

v_gene: TRBV5-8
j_gene: TRBJ1-2
len: 12
CDR3aa: CASSRGRYGYTF

v_gene: TRBV10-3
j_gene: TRBJ2-2
len: 15
CDR3aa: CAIQPGTVNTGELFF

v_gene: TRBV7-6
j_gene: TRBJ2-5
len: 18
CDR3aa: CASSSVSRLAELQETQYF

v_gene: TRBV19
j_gene: TRBJ1-1
len: 12
CDR3aa: CASSGGFAEAFF

v_gene: TRBV15
j_gene: TRBJ2-7
len: 15
CDR3aa: CATSRDRGTLYEQYF

v_gene: TRBV12-3/TRBV12-4
j_gene: TRBJ1-2
len: 12
CDR3aa: CASSQGLGGYTF

v_gene: TRBV15
j_gene: TRBJ1-6
len: 14
CDR3aa: CATSSSRGSGPLHF

v_gene: TRBV3-1
j_gene: TRBJ1-3
len: 15
CDR3aa: CASSPMAGSGNTIYF

v_gene: TRBV6-5
j_gene: TRBJ1-5
len: 14
CDR3aa: CASSYGGIHQPQHF

v_gene: TRBV7-8
j_gene: TRBJ1-2
len: 13
CDR3aa: CASSPTGLHGYTF